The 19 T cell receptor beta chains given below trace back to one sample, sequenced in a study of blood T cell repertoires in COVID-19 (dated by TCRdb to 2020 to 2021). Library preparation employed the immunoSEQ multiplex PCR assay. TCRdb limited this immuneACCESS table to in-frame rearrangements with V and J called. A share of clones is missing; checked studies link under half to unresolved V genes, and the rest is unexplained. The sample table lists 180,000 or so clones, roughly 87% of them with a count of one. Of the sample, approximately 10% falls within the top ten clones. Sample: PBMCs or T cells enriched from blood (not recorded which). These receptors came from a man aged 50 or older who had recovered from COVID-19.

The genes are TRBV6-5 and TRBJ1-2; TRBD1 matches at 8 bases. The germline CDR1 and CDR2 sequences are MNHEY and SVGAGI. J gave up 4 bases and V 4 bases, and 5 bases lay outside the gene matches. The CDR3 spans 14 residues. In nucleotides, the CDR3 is TGTGCCAGCAGTTCTCCGGGACAGGTCTATGGCTACACCTTC. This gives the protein CASSSPGQVYGYTF.

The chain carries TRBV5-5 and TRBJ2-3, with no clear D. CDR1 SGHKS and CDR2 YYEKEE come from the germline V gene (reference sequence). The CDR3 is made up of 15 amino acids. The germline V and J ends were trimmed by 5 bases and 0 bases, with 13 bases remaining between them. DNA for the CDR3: TGTGCCAGCAGAACTCTAGTAGCTAGCACAGATACGCAGTATTTT. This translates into CASRTLVASTDTQYF.

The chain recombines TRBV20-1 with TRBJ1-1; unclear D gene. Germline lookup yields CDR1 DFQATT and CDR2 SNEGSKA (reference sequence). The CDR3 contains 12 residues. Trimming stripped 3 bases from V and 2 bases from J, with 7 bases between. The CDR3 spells CSASRGNTEAFF. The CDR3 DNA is TGCAGTGCTAGTCGGGGAAACACTGAAGCTTTCTTT.

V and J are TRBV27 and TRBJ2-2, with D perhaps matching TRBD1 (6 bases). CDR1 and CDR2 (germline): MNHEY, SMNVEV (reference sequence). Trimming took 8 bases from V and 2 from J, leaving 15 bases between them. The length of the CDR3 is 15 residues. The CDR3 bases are TGTGCCAGCGGGAGAACAGGGATAAACACCGGGGAGCTGTTTTTT. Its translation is CASGRTGINTGELFF.

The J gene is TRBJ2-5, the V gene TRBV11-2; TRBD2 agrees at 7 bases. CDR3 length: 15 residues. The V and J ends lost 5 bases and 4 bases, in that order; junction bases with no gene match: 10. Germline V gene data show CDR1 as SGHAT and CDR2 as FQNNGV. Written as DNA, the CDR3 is TGTGCCAGCAGCCCTAGGGCGGGGGTTGGAGAGACCCAGTACTTC. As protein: CASSPRAGVGETQYF.

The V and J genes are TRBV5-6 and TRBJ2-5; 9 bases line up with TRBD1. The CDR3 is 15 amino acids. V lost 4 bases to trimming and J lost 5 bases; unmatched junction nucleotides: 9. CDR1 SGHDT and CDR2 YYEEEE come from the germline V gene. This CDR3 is CASSPGQGRWETQYF. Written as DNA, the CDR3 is TGTGCCAGCAGCCCCGGACAGGGGCGCTGGGAGACCCAGTACTTC.

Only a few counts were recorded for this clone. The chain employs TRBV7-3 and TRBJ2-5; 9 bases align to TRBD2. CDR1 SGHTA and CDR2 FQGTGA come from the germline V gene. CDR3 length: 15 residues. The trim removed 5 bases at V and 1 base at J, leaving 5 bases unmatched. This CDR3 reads CASSLLAGIQETQYF. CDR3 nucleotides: TGTGCCAGCAGCCTCCTAGCGGGAATCCAAGAGACCCAGTACTTC.

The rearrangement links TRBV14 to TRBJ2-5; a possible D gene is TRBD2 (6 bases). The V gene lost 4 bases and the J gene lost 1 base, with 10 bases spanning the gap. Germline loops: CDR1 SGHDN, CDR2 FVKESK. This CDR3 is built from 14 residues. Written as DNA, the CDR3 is TGTGCCAGCAGCCCTCGGGACTTCCAAGAGACCCAGTACTTC. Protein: CASSPRDFQETQYF. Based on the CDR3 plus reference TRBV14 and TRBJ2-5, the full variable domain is EAGVTQFPSHSVIEKGQTVTLRCDPISGHDNLYWYRRVMGKEIKFLLHFVKESKQDESGMPNNRFLAERTGGTYSTLKVQPAELEDSGVYFCASSPRDFQETQYFGPGTRLLVL.

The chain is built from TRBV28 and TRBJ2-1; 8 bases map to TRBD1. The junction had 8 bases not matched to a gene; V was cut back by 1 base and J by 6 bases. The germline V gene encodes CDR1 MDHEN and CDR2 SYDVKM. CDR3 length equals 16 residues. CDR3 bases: TGTGCCAGCAGTTTATATCACAGGGGGTTGCGCAATGAGCAGTTCTTC. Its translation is CASSLYHRGLRNEQFF.

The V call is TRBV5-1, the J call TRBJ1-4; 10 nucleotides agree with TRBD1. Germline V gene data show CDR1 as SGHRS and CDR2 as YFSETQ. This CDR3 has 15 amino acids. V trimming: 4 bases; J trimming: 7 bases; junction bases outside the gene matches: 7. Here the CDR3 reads CASSPRDRGSEKLFF. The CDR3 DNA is TGCGCCAGCAGCCCACGGGACAGGGGCTCTGAAAAACTGTTTTTT.

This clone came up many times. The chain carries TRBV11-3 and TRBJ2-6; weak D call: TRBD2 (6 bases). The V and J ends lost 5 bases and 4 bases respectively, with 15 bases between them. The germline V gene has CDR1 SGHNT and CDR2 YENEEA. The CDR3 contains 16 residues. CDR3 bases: TGTGCCAGCAGCCCAACGCCGGGACTGGGGGCCAACGTCCTGACTTTC. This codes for CASSPTPGLGANVLTF. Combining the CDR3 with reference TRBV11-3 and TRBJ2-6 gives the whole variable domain EAGVVQSPRYKIIEKKQPVAFWCNPISGHNTLYWYLQNLGQGPELLIRYENEEAVDDSQLPKDRFSAERLKGVDSTLKIQPAELGDSAVYLCASSPTPGLGANVLTFGAGSRLTVL.

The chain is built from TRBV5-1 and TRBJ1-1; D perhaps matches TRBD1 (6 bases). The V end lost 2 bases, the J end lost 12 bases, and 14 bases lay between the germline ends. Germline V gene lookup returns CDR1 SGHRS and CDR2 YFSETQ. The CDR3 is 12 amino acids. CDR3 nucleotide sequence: TGCGCCAGCAGCTTACCGGGACACGGGTCTTTCTTT. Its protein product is CASSLPGHGSFF.

The CDR3 DNA is TGTGCCAGCAGTTCTGGGACTAGCGTCTACGAGCAGTACTTC. Its translation: CASSSGTSVYEQYF. V gene TRBV28 combines with J gene TRBJ2-7; TRBD2 aligns across 10 bases. Trimming cost V 4 bases and J 3 bases; bases outside gene matches: 3. The germline V gene has CDR1 MDHEN and CDR2 SYDVKM. This CDR3 comprises 14 residues.

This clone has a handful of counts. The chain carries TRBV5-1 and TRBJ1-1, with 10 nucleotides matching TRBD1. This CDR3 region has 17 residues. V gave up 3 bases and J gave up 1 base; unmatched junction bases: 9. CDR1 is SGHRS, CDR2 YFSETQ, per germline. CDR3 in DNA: TGCGCCAGCAGCTCCCTGACAGGGGGCCGTGAGAACACTGAAGCTTTCTTT. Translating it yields CASSSLTGGRENTEAFF.

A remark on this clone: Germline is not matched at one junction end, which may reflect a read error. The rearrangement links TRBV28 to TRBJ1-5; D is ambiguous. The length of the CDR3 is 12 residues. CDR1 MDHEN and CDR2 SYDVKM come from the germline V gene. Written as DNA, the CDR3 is TGTGCCAGCAGTTCCGGACGGGGAACGGCGAATTTT. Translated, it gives CASSSGRGTANF. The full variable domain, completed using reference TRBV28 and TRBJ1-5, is DVKVTQSSRYLVKRTGEKVFLECVQDMDHENMFWYRQDPGLGLRLIYFSYDVKMKEKGDIPEGYSVSREKKERFSLILESASTNQTSMYLCASSSGRGTANFGDGTRLSIL.

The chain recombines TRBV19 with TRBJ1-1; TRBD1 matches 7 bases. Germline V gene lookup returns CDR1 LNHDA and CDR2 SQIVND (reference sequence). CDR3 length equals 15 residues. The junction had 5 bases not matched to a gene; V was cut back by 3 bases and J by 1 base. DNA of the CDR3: TGTGCCAGTAGTATTGGGACAGCCTCGAACACTGAAGCTTTCTTT. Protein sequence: CASSIGTASNTEAFF. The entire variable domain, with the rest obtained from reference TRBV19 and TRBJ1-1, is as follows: DGGITQSPKYLFRKEGQNVTLSCEQNLNHDAMYWYRQDPGQGLRLIYYSQIVNDFQKGDIAEGYSVSREKKESFPLTVTSAQKNPTAFYLCASSIGTASNTEAFFGQGTRLTVV.

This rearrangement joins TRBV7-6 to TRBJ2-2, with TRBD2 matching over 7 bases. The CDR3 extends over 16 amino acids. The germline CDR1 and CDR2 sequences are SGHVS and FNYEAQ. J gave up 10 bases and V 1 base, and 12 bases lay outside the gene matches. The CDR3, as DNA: TGTGCCAGCAGCTTAGACCTGGAGGGGAGGGTGCAGGAGCTGTTTTTT. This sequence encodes CASSLDLEGRVQELFF. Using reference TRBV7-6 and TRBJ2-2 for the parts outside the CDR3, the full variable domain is GAGVSQSPRYKVTKRGQDVALRCDPISGHVSLYWYRQALGQGPEFLTYFNYEAQQDKSGLPNDRFSAERPEGSISTLTIQRTEQRDSAMYRCASSLDLEGRVQELFFGEGSRLTVL.

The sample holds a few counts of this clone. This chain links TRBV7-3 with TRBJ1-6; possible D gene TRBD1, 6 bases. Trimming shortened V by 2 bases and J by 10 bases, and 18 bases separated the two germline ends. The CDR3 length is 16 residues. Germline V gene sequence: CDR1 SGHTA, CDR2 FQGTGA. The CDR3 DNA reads TGTGCCAGCAGCTTAGGGTCGGGACAAGCGGGATCACCCCTCCACTTT. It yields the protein CASSLGSGQAGSPLHF.

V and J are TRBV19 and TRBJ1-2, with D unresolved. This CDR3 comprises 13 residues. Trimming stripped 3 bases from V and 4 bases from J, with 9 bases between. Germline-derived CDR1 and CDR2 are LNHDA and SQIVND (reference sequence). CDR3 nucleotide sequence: TGTGCCAGTAGTATGAGGAGTCTCTATGGCTACACCTTC. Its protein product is CASSMRSLYGYTF.